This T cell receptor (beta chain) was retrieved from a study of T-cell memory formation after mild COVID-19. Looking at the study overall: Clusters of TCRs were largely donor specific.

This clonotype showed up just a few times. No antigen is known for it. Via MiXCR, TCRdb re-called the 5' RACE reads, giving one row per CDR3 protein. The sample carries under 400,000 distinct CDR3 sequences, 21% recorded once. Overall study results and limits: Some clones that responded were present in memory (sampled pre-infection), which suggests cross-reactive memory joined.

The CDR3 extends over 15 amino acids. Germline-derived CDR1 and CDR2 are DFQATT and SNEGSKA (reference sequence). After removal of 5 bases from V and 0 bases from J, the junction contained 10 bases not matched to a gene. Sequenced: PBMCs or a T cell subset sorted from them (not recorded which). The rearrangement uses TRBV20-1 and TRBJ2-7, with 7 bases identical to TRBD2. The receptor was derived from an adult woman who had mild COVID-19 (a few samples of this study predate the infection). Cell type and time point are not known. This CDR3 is CSAGPAGVSSYEQYF. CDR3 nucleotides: TGCAGTGCTGGTCCCGCGGGGGTTAGCTCCTACGAGCAGTACTTC.